The subject of this entry is one T cell receptor beta chain. Trimming stripped 3 bases from V and 2 bases from J, with 7 bases between. CDR1 and CDR2 from the germline V gene are SEHNR and FQNEAQ (reference sequence). CDR3 size: 13 residues. Moderate-to-severe activity, CAS ≥3, NOSPECS ≥4 and a duration under 3 months were seen in donors with ophthalmopathy. These data are taken from a study of Graves' ophthalmopathy and Graves' hyperthyroidism. From RNA, the CDR3 regions of TCR beta chains were amplified and sequenced. HTBI primers served in a first-round RT-PCR, which a second-round multiplex PCR followed. TCRdb re-called the multiplex PCR reads with MiXCR, one entry per CDR3 protein. The top ten hold approximately 46% of the sample, which has 650,000 to 900,000 distinct CDR3 sequences, 35% to 50% seen once.

The specimen sequenced was peripheral blood. The chain carries TRBV7-9 and TRBJ1-2; D is undetermined. This clonotype was obtained from an adult man with Graves' ophthalmopathy. The CDR3 DNA reads TGTGCCAGCAGCTTGGATAACAACTATGGCTACACCTTC. Protein product: CASSLDNNYGYTF.